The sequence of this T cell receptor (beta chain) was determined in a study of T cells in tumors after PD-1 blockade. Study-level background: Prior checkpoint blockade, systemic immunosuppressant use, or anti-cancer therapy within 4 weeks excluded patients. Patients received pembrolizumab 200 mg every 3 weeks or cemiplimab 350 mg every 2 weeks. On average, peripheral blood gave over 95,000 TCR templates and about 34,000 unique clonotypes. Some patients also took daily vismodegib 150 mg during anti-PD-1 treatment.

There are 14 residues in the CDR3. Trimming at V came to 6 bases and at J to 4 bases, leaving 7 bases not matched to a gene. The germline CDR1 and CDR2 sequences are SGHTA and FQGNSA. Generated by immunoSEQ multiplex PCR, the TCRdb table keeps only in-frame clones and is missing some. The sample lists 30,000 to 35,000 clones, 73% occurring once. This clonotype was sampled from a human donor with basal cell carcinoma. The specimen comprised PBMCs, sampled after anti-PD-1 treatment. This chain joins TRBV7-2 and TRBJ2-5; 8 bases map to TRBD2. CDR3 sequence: CASRRAGVTETQYF. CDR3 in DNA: TGTGCCAGCAGGAGAGCGGGAGTCACAGAGACCCAGTACTTC.